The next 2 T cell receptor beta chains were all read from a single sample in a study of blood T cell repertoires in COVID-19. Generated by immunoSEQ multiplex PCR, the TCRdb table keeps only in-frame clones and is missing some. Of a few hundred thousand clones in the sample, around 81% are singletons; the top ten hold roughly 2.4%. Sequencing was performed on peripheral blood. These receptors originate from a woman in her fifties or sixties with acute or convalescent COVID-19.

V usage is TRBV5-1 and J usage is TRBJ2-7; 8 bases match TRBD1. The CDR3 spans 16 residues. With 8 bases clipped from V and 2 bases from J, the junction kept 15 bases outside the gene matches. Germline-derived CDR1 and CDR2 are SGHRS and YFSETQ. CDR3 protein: CARLPLDGRGPYEQYF. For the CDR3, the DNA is TGCGCCAGGCTCCCCCTTGACGGCAGGGGGCCCTACGAGCAGTACTTC.

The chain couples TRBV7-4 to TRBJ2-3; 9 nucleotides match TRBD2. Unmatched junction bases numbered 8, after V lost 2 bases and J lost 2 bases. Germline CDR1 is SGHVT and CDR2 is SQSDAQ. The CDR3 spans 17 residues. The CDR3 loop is CASSLRPLAGLTDTQYF. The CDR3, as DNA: TGTGCCAGCAGCTTACGCCCCCTAGCGGGACTCACAGATACGCAGTATTTT.